This note documents a single T cell receptor beta chain sequence. This sample was taken from a study of T-cell memory formation after mild COVID-19. This CDR3 comprises 14 residues. In germline, CDR1 is LGHNA, CDR2 YSLEER. J was trimmed by 6 bases and V by 4 bases; bases with no gene match: 5. TCRdb re-analysed the 5' RACE reads in MiXCR, keeping a single row per CDR3 protein. Of about 450,000 distinct CDR3 sequences in the sample, roughly a quarter were seen once. The sequence came from an adult woman who had mild COVID-19 (a few samples of this study predate the infection). Cell type and time point are not known. The chain uses TRBV4-3 and TRBJ2-1; 8 bases fit TRBD1. The sample was PBMCs or a T cell subset sorted from them (not recorded which). This chain's CDR3 is CASSRQGSFNEQFF. CDR3 DNA: TGCGCCAGCAGCCGACAGGGGAGCTTCAATGAGCAGTTCTTC.